This T cell receptor beta chain was sequenced in a study of cytomegalovirus exposure and HLA in healthy donors. Overall study: Findings of an earlier analysis included around 100 million unique TCR beta sequences from 190 million or so T cells.

The PCR contained 60 Vbeta and 13 Jbeta primers. Sequenced by immunoSEQ multiplex PCR; TCRdb stores in-frame clones only, minus some. The profile shows about 83,000 clones, just under 75% of them singletons. General study results and limits: Later analysis identified 16,951 TCR beta sequences associated with HLA alleles, using a false discovery rate threshold of 0.05. As confirmed in vitro, a few CMV-associated chains were specific for CMV antigens. It has been reported that TCR beta sequences accurately predicted the HLA-A and HLA-B alleles of most subjects.

CDR1 SGHNT and CDR2 YYREEE come from the germline V gene (reference sequence). This CDR3 comprises 12 residues. Trimming pared 10 bases from V and 2 bases from J, leaving 11 bases between. About this clone itself: The antigen remains undetermined.

The TCR sequence derives from a man in his sixties in good health and CMV-seronegative. The sample taken for sequencing was PBMCs. The V and J genes are TRBV5-4 and TRBJ2-3, with a tentative D call TRBD1 (5 bases). CDR3 sequence reads: CAGQGDTDTQYF. The CDR3 nucleotides are TGTGCCGGTCAGGGTGACACAGATACGCAGTATTTT. The variable domain in full, with the rest retrieved from reference TRBV5-4 and TRBJ2-3, is ETGVTQSPTHLIKTRGQQVTLRCSSQSGHNTVSWYQQALGQGPQFIFQYYREEENGRGNFPPRFSGLQFPNYSSELNVNALELDDSALYLCAGQGDTDTQYFGPGTRLTVL.